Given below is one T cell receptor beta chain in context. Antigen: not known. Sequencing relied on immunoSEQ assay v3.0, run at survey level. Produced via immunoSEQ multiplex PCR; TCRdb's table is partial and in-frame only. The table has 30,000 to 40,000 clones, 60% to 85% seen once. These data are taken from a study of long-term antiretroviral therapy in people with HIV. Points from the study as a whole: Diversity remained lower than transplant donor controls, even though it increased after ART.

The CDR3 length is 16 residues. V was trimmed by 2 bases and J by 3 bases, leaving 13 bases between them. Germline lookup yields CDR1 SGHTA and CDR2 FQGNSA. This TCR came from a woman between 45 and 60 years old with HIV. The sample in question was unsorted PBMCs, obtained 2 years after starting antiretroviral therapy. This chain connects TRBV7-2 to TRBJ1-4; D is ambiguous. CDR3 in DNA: TGTGCCAGCAGCTTAAGCTGGGCCAACTCTAATGAAAAACTGTTTTTT. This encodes CASSLSWANSNEKLFF.